Each of the 9 T cell receptor beta chains below was sequenced from the same sample in a study of shared T cell receptors in the human thymus. Measured with immunoSEQ multiplex PCR; TCRdb has only the in-frame clones, and not every one. In the table there are almost 550,000 clones, around 78% of which are singletons. These same data were also listed under a study on human thymus T cells.

Sample: thymocytes. The receptors were sampled from a boy under three years old with a congenital heart defect.

This clone was seen only a few times. V and J are TRBV30 and TRBJ2-7, with D tentatively TRBD2 (5 bases). The germline V gene has CDR1 GTSNPN and CDR2 SVGIG (reference sequence). V dropped 8 bases and J dropped 5 bases, with 19 bases sitting between them. The CDR3 is 13 amino acids. CDR3 DNA: TGTGCCGGCCAGTGGGGAGACCCCCACGAGCAGTACTTC. This codes for CAGQWGDPHEQYF.

The gene calls are TRBV11-3 and TRBJ1-1; maybe TRBD1 (6 bases). The CDR3 covers 17 residues. Germline values: CDR1 SGHNT, CDR2 YENEEA. The germline V and J ends were trimmed by 8 bases and 0 bases, with 22 bases remaining between them. This CDR3 reads CASSPYYHRVMNTEAFF. In nucleotides, the CDR3 is TGTGCCAGCTCCCCTTACTACCACAGGGTAATGAACACTGAAGCTTTCTTT. Together with reference TRBV11-3 and TRBJ1-1, the CDR3 gives the full variable domain: EAGVVQSPRYKIIEKKQPVAFWCNPISGHNTLYWYLQNLGQGPELLIRYENEEAVDDSQLPKDRFSAERLKGVDSTLKIQPAELGDSAVYLCASSPYYHRVMNTEAFFGQGTRLTVV.

This rearrangement joins TRBV11-3 to TRBJ2-7; TRBD2 agrees at 7 bases. Germline V gene sequence: CDR1 SGHNT, CDR2 YENEEA. The CDR3 extends over 16 amino acids. Unmatched junction bases numbered 15, after V lost 5 bases and J lost 5 bases. CDR3 in DNA: TGTGCCAGCAGCCTGGCCACGGTAGCGGGCGGGCACGAGCAGTACTTC. Its protein is CASSLATVAGGHEQYF. The full variable domain, rest sourced from reference TRBV11-3 and TRBJ2-7, is EAGVVQSPRYKIIEKKQPVAFWCNPISGHNTLYWYLQNLGQGPELLIRYENEEAVDDSQLPKDRFSAERLKGVDSTLKIQPAELGDSAVYLCASSLATVAGGHEQYFGPGTRLTVT.

The V gene is TRBV5-1, the J gene TRBJ2-3; D not certain. The V end was cut by 0 bases, the J end by 0 bases, with 11 bases between. From germline, CDR1 is SGHRS and CDR2 YFSETQ. This CDR3 is 16 amino acids long. The chain's CDR3 is CASSLVAGLSTDTQYF. CDR3 coding DNA: TGCGCCAGCAGCTTGGTGGCAGGTCTTAGCACAGATACGCAGTATTTT.

The chain links TRBV20-1 to TRBJ1-5; perhaps TRBD1 as D (5 bases). The CDR3 totals 11 residues. CDR1 and CDR2 (germline): DFQATT, SNEGSKA (reference sequence). CDR3 loop: CTGTPRGPQHF. CDR3 in DNA: TGCACCGGGACTCCCCGGGGGCCCCAGCATTTT.

The chain couples TRBV29-1 to TRBJ1-2, with 12 nucleotides matching TRBD1. Germline V gene sequence: CDR1 SQVTM, CDR2 ANQGSEA. Losses at the gene ends were 3 bases for V and 4 bases for J; bases not matched to a gene: 18. The CDR3 sequence is 19 residues long. The CDR3, as DNA: TGCAGCGTTGATGCCCCAGGCGGGGACAGGGGGCGCAATAGCTATGGCTACACCTTC. It yields the protein CSVDAPGGDRGRNSYGYTF.

The chain links TRBV7-6 to TRBJ2-7, with D hard to call. V gave up 1 base and J gave up 3 bases, with 13 bases separating them. The CDR3 length is 15 residues. Germline assignment: CDR1 SGHVS and CDR2 FNYEAQ. The DNA of the CDR3 is TGTGCCAGCAGCTTAGTAGAACGATCAAGCTACGAGCAGTACTTC. Protein product: CASSLVERSSYEQYF.

The chain has TRBV10-3 and TRBJ2-1, with D perhaps TRBD1 (6 bases). Trimming removed 6 bases at V and 2 bases at J, with 23 bases between. Germline CDR1 ENHRY, CDR2 SYGVKD. This CDR3 spans 18 amino acids. Here the CDR3 reads CAISLERMPQGPYNEQFF. CDR3 nucleotide sequence: TGTGCCATCAGCCTCGAGAGGATGCCTCAGGGGCCCTACAATGAGCAGTTCTTC.

This clone was seen only a few times. The chain has TRBV6-5 and TRBJ2-1, with 8 bases matching TRBD2. Germline V CDR1 and CDR2: MNHEY, SVGAGI. The CDR3 sequence is 14 residues long. Trimming removed 4 bases from V and 7 bases from J; junction bases left unmatched: 6. The CDR3 spells CASSCREGGNEQFF. CDR3 nucleotide sequence: TGTGCCAGCAGTTGTCGGGAGGGGGGGAATGAGCAGTTCTTC.